This T cell receptor beta chain was profiled in a study of identical twins. CDR3 size: 14 residues. Trimming took 7 bases from V and 4 from J; bases not matched to a gene: 5. Study results and caveats: For cord blood, abundant beta clonotypes had fewer insertions, unlike memory repertoires, which showed none. Monozygotic twins shared more out-of-frame TCR alpha than recombination models predicted.

This clonotype has a count of ten or more. What it recognizes is unknown. Carrying unique molecular identifiers, the cDNA also gained a universal primer site through template switching. Using its own MiXCR run on the 5' RACE reads, TCRdb lists one record per CDR3 protein. The sample comprises nearly 650,000 distinct CDR3 sequences, just over 7% of which are singletons, and over 1.5% rests with the top ten. In every case, the donor was a healthy Caucasian. In addition, the sample was reused for a study of yellow fever vaccine responses in identical twins.

The rearrangement joins TRBV12-3 or TRBV12-4 to TRBJ2-2, with 8 bases identical to TRBD2. The sample comprised PBMCs. The sequence was collected from a woman aged 18-30 years in good health. CDR3 sequence reads: CASTSSGVTGELFF. DNA for the CDR3: TGTGCCAGCACCAGTAGCGGGGTCACCGGGGAGCTGTTTTTT.